This T cell receptor beta chain was captured by sequencing in a study of persistence of HIV-infected CD4 T cells. At the level of the study: The sample holds CD4+ T cells responsive to CMV or HIV-1 Gag. Points from the study as a whole: Proviral oligoclonality tracked with TCR oligoclonality within the same sorted cells. The rare CMV-responding cells with HIV-1 proviruses were not separately TCR-sequenced.

This was the immunoSEQ version 4 assay in survey mode. Repertoires were generated with immunoSEQ multiplex PCR, while TCRdb's copy carries only in-frame clones and drops some. The table has 36,000 or so clones, roughly four fifths seen once. Turning to this clone: Its matching antigen is unknown.

V shed 6 bases and J shed 5 bases, with 12 bases lying between them. Germline-derived CDR1 and CDR2 are SGHTA and FQGTGA. CDR3 length: 13 residues. The stimulus was an HIV-1 Gag 15-mer peptide pool, 0.85 to 1 ug/peptide/mL. Memory cells lacking CD40L and CD69 with high CD45RO were sorted. The chain carries TRBV7-3 and TRBJ2-3; perhaps TRBD2 as D (5 bases). The sequence was collected from an adult with HIV. The donor label of this sample is uncertain. This specimen consisted of cultured CD4+ T cells from PBMCs, obtained from a patient who received antiretroviral therapy. CDR3 sequence reads: CASSRSVIDTQYF. In DNA form, the CDR3 reads TGTGCCAGCAGTCGTAGCGTCATAGATACGCAGTATTTT.